This T cell receptor (beta chain) is from a study of T cell changes during pregnancy in multiple sclerosis. The germline V gene has CDR1 MDHEN and CDR2 SYDVKM. Deletions cut 6 bases from V and 1 base from J, with 12 bases between. The CDR3 totals 15 residues. Assay used: immunoSEQ multiplex PCR; TCRdb lists only in-frame clones, some missing. The data hold 67,000 or so clones, with approximately 92% observed a single time. The source of this sequence is a female donor in good health, enrolled as a control in a pregnancy study. The sample consisted of CD8+ T cells from peripheral blood mononuclear cells, taken in the third trimester of pregnancy. This rearrangement joins TRBV28 to TRBJ2-2, with D unclear. The CDR3 loop is CASSHRQLNTGELFF. CDR3 nucleotides: TGTGCCAGCAGCCACCGACAACTGAACACCGGGGAGCTGTTTTTT.